The 20 T cell receptor beta chains in this list originate from one sample, sequenced in a study of yellow fever vaccine responses in identical twins. TCRdb ran MiXCR on the RT-PCR reads and lists one entry per CDR3 protein. The sample has 30,000 to 40,000 distinct CDR3 sequences; 45% to 65% are singletons. The specimen comprised T cells from blood (PBMCs), unsorted or a sorted subset (not recorded which), sampled before or after yellow fever vaccination (not recorded which). The receptors were gathered from a woman between 18 and 29 years old who received the yellow fever vaccine.

This rearrangement joins TRBV7-9 to TRBJ1-2; D not certain. The CDR3 extends over 14 amino acids. In germline, CDR1 is SEHNR, CDR2 FQNEAQ (reference sequence). Trimming left V 3 bases short and J 6 bases short, with 14 bases between. In DNA, the CDR3 is TGTGCCAGCAGCTTTTCGGAAGGGTCTGATGGCTACACCTTC. Protein product: CASSFSEGSDGYTF.

The chain employs TRBV12-3 or TRBV12-4 and TRBJ2-7, with 9 nucleotides matching TRBD1. The CDR3 contains 14 residues. The ends lost 4 bases at V and 9 bases at J; junction bases unmatched: 10. This CDR3 reads CASSSGTGSDRQYF. CDR3 bases: TGTGCCAGCAGTTCGGGGACAGGGTCGGATCGGCAGTACTTC.

The chain's CDR3 is CATGDRGGSEAFF. The CDR3 nucleotides read TGTGCCACGGGAGACAGGGGTGGGTCTGAAGCTTTCTTT. This chain links TRBV10-3 with TRBJ1-1, with TRBD1 matching over 8 bases. Germline loops: CDR1 ENHRY, CDR2 SYGVKD. V lost 10 bases, J lost 6 bases, and 10 bases stayed unmatched. The CDR3 loop spans 13 amino acids.

In its sample, this clonotype was seen once. The chain links TRBV6-2 or TRBV6-3 to TRBJ2-7; D remains ambiguous. Germline CDR1 reads MNHEY; CDR2 reads SVGEGT. CDR3 length: 14 amino acids. V lost 0 bases and J lost 4, with 10 bases in between. CDR3 protein: CASSYSIGQYEQYF. DNA of the CDR3: TGTGCCAGCAGTTACTCCATCGGCCAATACGAGCAGTACTTC.

The chain has TRBV28 and TRBJ2-3; 10 bases align to TRBD1. The CDR3 runs 14 residues. The V and J ends lost 10 bases and 2 bases, in that order; junction bases with no gene match: 6. From germline, CDR1 is MDHEN and CDR2 SYDVKM. CDR3 in amino acids: CAISGTGATDTQYF. The CDR3, as DNA: TGTGCCATCTCCGGGACAGGGGCCACAGATACGCAGTATTTT.

Only one count was recorded for this clonotype. The CDR3 DNA follows: TGTGCCAGCAGGACAGGGGGCTTGAGCAATCAGCCCCAGCATTTT. It is translated as CASRTGGLSNQPQHF. This rearrangement joins TRBV28 to TRBJ1-5, with 10 bases that match TRBD1. CDR1 and CDR2 from the germline V gene are MDHEN and SYDVKM. After removal of 6 bases from V and 1 base from J, the junction contained 3 bases not matched to a gene. The CDR3 runs 15 residues. Full variable domain (outside the CDR3, taken from reference TRBV28 and TRBJ1-5): DVKVTQSSRYLVKRTGEKVFLECVQDMDHENMFWYRQDPGLGLRLIYFSYDVKMKEKGDIPEGYSVSREKKERFSLILESASTNQTSMYLCASRTGGLSNQPQHFGDGTRLSIL.

The table lists this clonotype with a few counts. The V gene is TRBV6-2 or TRBV6-3, the J gene TRBJ1-2, with a possible D match to TRBD1 (5 bases). Germline V gene lookup returns CDR1 MNHEY and CDR2 SVGEGT. The V end was cut by 2 bases, the J end by 3 bases, with 10 bases between. CDR3 length: 14 residues. CDR3 sequence (DNA): TGTGCCAGCAGTTACCAGGGAATCGACTATGGCTACACCTTC. It specifies CASSYQGIDYGYTF.

V is TRBV3-1 and J is TRBJ2-3; D might be TRBD1 or TRBD2, each matching 5 bases. Germline lookup yields CDR1 LGHDT and CDR2 YNNKEL (reference sequence). The CDR3 has 15 residues. Trimming cost V 4 bases and J 6 bases, with 17 bases left between them. In nucleotides, the CDR3 is TGTGCCAGCAGCCCTCCCAACAGGAGGCACGATACGCAGTATTTT. It yields the protein CASSPPNRRHDTQYF.

V usage is TRBV24-1 and J usage is TRBJ2-1; D could derive from TRBD1 or TRBD2 (5 bases each). The ends were cut back, 0 bases at V and 13 bases at J, with 12 bases in the middle. This CDR3 region has 13 residues. Per germline, CDR1 KGHDR and CDR2 SFDVKD. CDR3 amino acids: CATSDLHGTAQFF. CDR3 nucleotide sequence: TGTGCCACCAGTGATTTGCATGGGACCGCCCAGTTCTTC.

The J gene is TRBJ2-1, the V gene TRBV18, with D possibly matching TRBD1 (6 bases). Germline V gene lookup returns CDR1 KGHSH and CDR2 LQKENI. The CDR3 totals 15 residues. Between the trimmed V and J ends, which lost 3 bases and 0 bases, there was a span of 9 bases. The CDR3 region is CASSPDRNSYNEQFF. Written as DNA, the CDR3 is TGTGCCAGCTCACCGGACAGAAACTCCTACAATGAGCAGTTCTTC.

Concerning this clonotype: One end of the junction is discordant with germline, which a read error may explain. CDR3 region: CAISNLNSPLHF. In DNA form, the CDR3 reads TGTGCCATCAGTAACTTGAATTCGCCCCTCCACTTT. The V call is TRBV10-3, the J call TRBJ1-6; D unclear. Per germline, CDR1 ENHRY and CDR2 SYGVKD. The CDR3 totals 12 residues.

V is TRBV7-1 and J is TRBJ2-1; D is possibly TRBD2 (6 bases). TRBV7-1 qualifies as an ORF whose function is uncertain. This CDR3 has 13 amino acids. V gave up 3 bases and J gave up 4 bases, with 7 bases separating them. In nucleotides, the CDR3 is TGTGCCAGCAGCTCGACTAGATACAATGAGCAGTTCTTC. Amino acids: CASSSTRYNEQFF.

V and J are TRBV6-4 and TRBJ2-1; 11 bases match TRBD2. Germline loops: CDR1 MRHNA, CDR2 SNTAGT. The length of the CDR3 is 15 residues. V trimming: 6 bases; J trimming: 4 bases; junction bases outside the gene matches: 5. The CDR3 DNA is TGTGCCAGCAGAGAAACTAGCGGGGGATACAATGAGCAGTTCTTC. Its protein is CASRETSGGYNEQFF.

The J gene is TRBJ2-7, the V gene TRBV11-3; D is unclear. This CDR3 region has 13 residues. Germline V CDR1 and CDR2: SGHNT, YENEEA. V lost 5 bases, J lost 6 bases, and 14 bases lay in between. DNA for the CDR3: TGTGCCAGCAGCCTCCCCCCGGCGAGCGAGCAGTACGTC. Its protein product is CASSLPPASEQYV.

This clonotype was picked up a small number of times. This sequence joins TRBV7-9 and TRBJ2-1; weak D call: TRBD2 (5 bases). Germline CDR1 reads SEHNR; CDR2 reads FQNEAQ (reference sequence). Trimming took 0 bases from V and 4 from J, leaving 13 bases between them. The CDR3 runs 16 residues. CDR3 region: CASSLATLALYNEQFF. DNA for the CDR3: TGTGCCAGCAGCTTAGCCACGCTAGCCCTATACAATGAGCAGTTCTTC.

J is TRBJ2-2 and V is TRBV9; D gene uncertain. V was clipped by 3 bases and J by 3 bases, with 3 bases between them. CDR3 size: 12 residues. The germline V gene has CDR1 SGDLS and CDR2 YYNGEE. Here the CDR3 reads CASSGHTGELFF. CDR3 DNA: TGTGCCAGCAGCGGCCACACCGGGGAGCTGTTTTTT.

This sequence joins TRBV6-1 and TRBJ2-1, with D uncertain. Trimming cost V 7 bases and J 0 bases, with 7 bases left between them. Per germline, CDR1 MNHNS and CDR2 SASEGT. This CDR3 region has 13 residues. CDR3 sequence (DNA): TGTGCCAGCAAACAAGGCTCCTACAATGAGCAGTTCTTC. Protein product: CASKQGSYNEQFF.

The table lists this clonotype with a few counts. This chain links TRBV2 with TRBJ1-5; D gene uncertain. The CDR3 is 13 residues long. Trimming cost V 7 bases and J 6 bases, with 13 bases left between them. From germline, CDR1 is SNHLY and CDR2 FYNNEI. The CDR3 DNA reads as TGTGCCAGCACCCCCGACCCAGGTCAGCCCCAGCATTTT. Residues: CASTPDPGQPQHF.

The chain recombines TRBV18 with TRBJ1-1; perhaps TRBD1 as D (6 bases). CDR3 length: 15 amino acids. CDR1 and CDR2 (germline): KGHSH, LQKENI. V dropped 3 bases and J dropped 3 bases, with 14 bases sitting between them. CDR3 sequence (DNA): TGTGCCAGCTCACCTAAACAGGGTGTAGACACTGAAGCTTTCTTT. Its translation: CASSPKQGVDTEAFF.

This clonotype was counted between two and nine times. This chain joins TRBV20-1 and TRBJ2-7; 12 bases line up with TRBD2. The junction had 5 bases not matched to a gene; V was cut back by 6 bases and J by 5 bases. Germline-derived CDR1 and CDR2 are DFQATT and SNEGSKA (reference sequence). There are 13 residues in the CDR3. Here the CDR3 reads CSAWTSGNNEQYF. CDR3 nucleotide sequence: TGCAGTGCGTGGACTAGCGGGAATAACGAGCAGTACTTC.